The T cell receptor beta chain described here comes from a study of shared clonotypes between healthy human individuals. The table came from immunoSEQ multiplex PCR; TCRdb's copy has only in-frame clones and leaves some out. The sample carries about 960,000 clones, about 80% recorded once. This clone turned up a few times. V gave up 8 bases and J gave up 8 bases; unmatched junction bases: 8. This CDR3 has 12 amino acids. Germline CDR1 is LNHDA and CDR2 is SQIVND (reference sequence). The material sequenced was memory CD4+ T cells sorted from blood. Sample subset: CD45RA-negative fraction. The chain links TRBV19 to TRBJ1-2, with 7 bases matching TRBD1. This receptor was taken from a man aged 18-30 years in good health. CDR3 nucleotide sequence: TGTGCCAGTCGTACACAGGGGAAGGGCTACACCTTC. Translated: CASRTQGKGYTF.